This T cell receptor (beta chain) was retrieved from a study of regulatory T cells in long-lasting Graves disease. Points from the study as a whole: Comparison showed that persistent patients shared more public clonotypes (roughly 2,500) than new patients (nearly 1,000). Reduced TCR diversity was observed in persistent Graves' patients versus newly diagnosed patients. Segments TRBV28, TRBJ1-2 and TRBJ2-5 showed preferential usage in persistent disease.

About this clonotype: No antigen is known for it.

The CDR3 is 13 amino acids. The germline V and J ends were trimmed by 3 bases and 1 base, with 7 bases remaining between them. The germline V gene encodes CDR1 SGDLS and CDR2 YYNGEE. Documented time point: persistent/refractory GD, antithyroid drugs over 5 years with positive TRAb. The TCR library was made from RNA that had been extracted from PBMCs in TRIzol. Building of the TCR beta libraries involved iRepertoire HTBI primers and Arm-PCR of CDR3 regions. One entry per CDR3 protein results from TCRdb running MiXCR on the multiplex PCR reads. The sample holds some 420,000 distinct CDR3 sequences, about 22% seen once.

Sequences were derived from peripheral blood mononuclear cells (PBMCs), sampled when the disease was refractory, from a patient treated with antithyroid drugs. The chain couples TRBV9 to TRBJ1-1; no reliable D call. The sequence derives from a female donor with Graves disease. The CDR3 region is CASSAGANTEAFF. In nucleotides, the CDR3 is TGTGCCAGCAGCGCCGGAGCGAACACTGAAGCTTTCTTT.